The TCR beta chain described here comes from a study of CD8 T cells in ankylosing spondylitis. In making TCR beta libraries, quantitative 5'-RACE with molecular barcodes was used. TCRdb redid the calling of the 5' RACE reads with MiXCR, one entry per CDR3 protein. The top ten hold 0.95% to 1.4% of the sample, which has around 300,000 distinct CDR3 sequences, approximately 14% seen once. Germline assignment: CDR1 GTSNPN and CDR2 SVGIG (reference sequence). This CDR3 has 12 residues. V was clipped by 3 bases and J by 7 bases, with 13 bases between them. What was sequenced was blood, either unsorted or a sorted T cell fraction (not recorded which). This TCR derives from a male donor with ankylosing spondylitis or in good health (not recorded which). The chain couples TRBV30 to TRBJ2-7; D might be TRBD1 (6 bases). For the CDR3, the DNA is TGTGCCTGGAGCAACAGGGTACGGGAGCAGTACTTC. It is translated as CAWSNRVREQYF.